This T cell receptor (beta chain) emerged from a study of blood T cell repertoires in COVID-19. About the research overall: Acute and convalescent COVID-19 samples came from the United States, Italy and Spain. Nucleic acid was either cDNA or gDNA, and it came from T cells, B-cell-depleted T cells, or PBMCs.

How the authors handled the data: By means of reference gene primer amplification, nucleated cell counts were estimated. Profiled with immunoSEQ multiplex PCR; TCRdb holds only in-frame clones, not every one. V, J and clone size reflect that table, while D and trimming were determined from the DNA. Of some 130,000 clones detected, less than 90% appear once; the ten largest clones hold approximately 13%. This clone has a handful of counts. V lost 5 bases and J lost 7, with 14 bases in between. This CDR3 is built from 12 residues. Germline assignment: CDR1 SQVTM and CDR2 ANQGSEA. Sequencing was performed on peripheral blood. This sequence originates from a woman in her twenties or thirties who had recovered from COVID-19. The V gene is TRBV29-1, the J gene TRBJ1-1, with unresolved D. Here the CDR3 DNA reads TGCAGCGTTACGTCAGACGGGGATGAAGCTTTCTTT. Protein: CSVTSDGDEAFF.